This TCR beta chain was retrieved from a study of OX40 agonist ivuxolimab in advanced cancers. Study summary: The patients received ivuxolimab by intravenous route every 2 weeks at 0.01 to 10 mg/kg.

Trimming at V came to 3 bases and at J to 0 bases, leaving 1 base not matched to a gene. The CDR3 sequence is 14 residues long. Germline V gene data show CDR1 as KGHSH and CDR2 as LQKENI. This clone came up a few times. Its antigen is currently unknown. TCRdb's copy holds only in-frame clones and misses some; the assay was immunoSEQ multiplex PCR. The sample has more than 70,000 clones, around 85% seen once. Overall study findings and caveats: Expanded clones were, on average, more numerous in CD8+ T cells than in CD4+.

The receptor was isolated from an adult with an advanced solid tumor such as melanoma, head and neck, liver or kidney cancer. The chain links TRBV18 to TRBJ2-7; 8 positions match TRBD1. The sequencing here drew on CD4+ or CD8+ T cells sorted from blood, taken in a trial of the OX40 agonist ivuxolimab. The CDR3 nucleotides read TGTGCCAGCTCACCGACAGGGGTCTCCTACGAGCAGTACTTC. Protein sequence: CASSPTGVSYEQYF. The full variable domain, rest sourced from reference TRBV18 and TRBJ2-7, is NAGVMQNPRHLVRRRGQEARLRCSPMKGHSHVYWYRQLPEEGLKFMVYLQKENIIDESGMPKERFSAEFPKEGPSILRIQQVVRGDSAAYFCASSPTGVSYEQYFGPGTRLTVT.